These T cell receptor beta chains were read from a single sample in a study of T cells in Graves' hyperthyroidism and ophthalmopathy. TCRdb reanalysed the multiplex PCR reads using MiXCR and keeps one entry per CDR3 protein. Among 300,000 to 450,000 distinct CDR3 sequences, more than 14% were seen once, and the ten largest hold around 19%. The specimen was blood. These receptors were collected from a woman aged 25 to 39 with Graves' ophthalmopathy. The CDR3 runs from the conserved cysteine through the conserved F or W. The order of the fields is clone size, J gene, V gene, CDR3 protein. Part of the rows lack a size; the others show once, few, many or a class for expanded clones.

clone size: many
J gene: TRBJ1-1
V gene: TRBV27
CDR3 protein: CASSSQGYHNTEAFF

clone size: many
J gene: TRBJ2-7
V gene: TRBV5-1
CDR3 protein: CASSLSPPGTISYEQYF

clone size: many
J gene: TRBJ2-5
V gene: TRBV20-1
CDR3 protein: CSARDSVGLAGGQETQYF

clone size: few
J gene: TRBJ2-3
V gene: TRBV5-8
CDR3 protein: CASSSPGSPVSTDTQYF

clone size: many
J gene: TRBJ2-7
V gene: TRBV6-2/TRBV6-3
CDR3 protein: CASSSFTRGSSYEQYF

clone size: NA
J gene: TRBJ2-7
V gene: TRBV28
CDR3 protein: CASTLAGDSYEQYF

clone size: many
J gene: TRBJ2-5
V gene: TRBV7-3
CDR3 protein: CASSPGGTDRVETQYF

clone size: many
J gene: TRBJ2-1
V gene: TRBV7-3
CDR3 protein: CASSPSGGGGNEQFF

clone size: many
J gene: TRBJ1-1
V gene: TRBV14
CDR3 protein: CASSHRTGLNTEAFF

clone size: many
J gene: TRBJ1-5
V gene: TRBV11-2
CDR3 protein: CASSLVSRCQDRKHQPQHF

clone size: many
J gene: TRBJ1-2
V gene: TRBV18
CDR3 protein: CASSYRTGVDYGYTF

clone size: many
J gene: TRBJ2-7
V gene: TRBV11-2
CDR3 protein: CASSPRWAGTYEQYF

clone size: once
J gene: TRBJ1-1
V gene: TRBV2
CDR3 protein: CASSSRGEGQGGQTFF

clone size: many
J gene: TRBJ2-3
V gene: TRBV11-2
CDR3 protein: CASSSMSRDTSLGTDTQYF

clone size: NA
J gene: TRBJ1-6
V gene: TRBV28
CDR3 protein: CASSAEFYNSPLHF

clone size: many
J gene: TRBJ2-7
V gene: TRBV20-1
CDR3 protein: CSALKQASSYEQYF

clone size: few
J gene: TRBJ1-2
V gene: TRBV28
CDR3 protein: CASSLLSQGYGYTF

clone size: many
J gene: TRBJ1-1
V gene: TRBV20-1
CDR3 protein: CSAREPTGNTEAFF

clone size: many
J gene: TRBJ2-1
V gene: TRBV20-1
CDR3 protein: CSARDRRVSYNEQFF

clone size: many
J gene: TRBJ2-1
V gene: TRBV30
CDR3 protein: CAWSAGGGYQFF

clone size: many
J gene: TRBJ2-7
V gene: TRBV5-5
CDR3 protein: CASSWGLYRDEQYF

clone size: many
J gene: TRBJ2-1
V gene: TRBV3-1
CDR3 protein: CASREESLGIYNEQFF

clone size: many
J gene: TRBJ2-7
V gene: TRBV29-1
CDR3 protein: CSVTYEQYF

clone size: few
J gene: TRBJ2-5
V gene: TRBV30
CDR3 protein: CAWSGEDVKTQYF

clone size: NA
J gene: TRBJ1-2
V gene: TRBV10-3
CDR3 protein: CAISKQQGARGNGYTF

clone size: many
J gene: TRBJ1-6
V gene: TRBV4-1
CDR3 protein: CASSQDSRANSPLHF

clone size: NA
J gene: TRBJ2-3
V gene: TRBV4-2
CDR3 protein: CASSQWTSADTQYF

clone size: many
J gene: TRBJ2-7
V gene: TRBV20-1
CDR3 protein: CSASPGGYEQYF

clone size: few
J gene: TRBJ2-2
V gene: TRBV5-1
CDR3 protein: CASSLRSGGVFNTGELFF

clone size: few
J gene: TRBJ1-2
V gene: TRBV29-1
CDR3 protein: CSVAPGTVGSGYTF

clone size: NA
J gene: TRBJ2-7
V gene: TRBV4-1
CDR3 protein: CASSQMGTEGSYEQYF

clone size: many
J gene: TRBJ2-7
V gene: TRBV18
CDR3 protein: CASSPTGSYEQYF

clone size: many
J gene: TRBJ1-1
V gene: TRBV29-1
CDR3 protein: CSGGTENTEAFF

clone size: many
J gene: TRBJ2-2
V gene: TRBV6-1
CDR3 protein: CATKRVWTGNTGELFF

clone size: NA
J gene: TRBJ2-1
V gene: TRBV11-2
CDR3 protein: CASSLAVETGNEQFF

clone size: NA
J gene: TRBJ2-1
V gene: TRBV19
CDR3 protein: CASTWTHQETQFF

clone size: once
J gene: TRBJ1-1
V gene: TRBV2
CDR3 protein: CTVGEGGPNTEAFF

clone size: many
J gene: TRBJ2-3
V gene: TRBV19
CDR3 protein: CASSIDRRRDTQYF

clone size: NA
J gene: TRBJ2-1
V gene: TRBV19
CDR3 protein: CASTGTEGLNYNEQFF

clone size: many
J gene: TRBJ1-2
V gene: TRBV13
CDR3 protein: CASSVYRGGALYGYTF

clone size: many
J gene: TRBJ2-3
V gene: TRBV27
CDR3 protein: CASSLWGVGPPDTQYF

clone size: few
J gene: TRBJ1-6
V gene: TRBV7-2
CDR3 protein: CAITEGQIKNSPLHF

clone size: many
J gene: TRBJ2-1
V gene: TRBV29-1
CDR3 protein: CSVGLGHVGNEQFF

clone size: few
J gene: TRBJ2-7
V gene: TRBV7-9
CDR3 protein: CASSLVGASEQYF

clone size: NA
J gene: TRBJ1-1
V gene: TRBV30
CDR3 protein: CAWEKDTEAFF

clone size: many
J gene: TRBJ1-6
V gene: TRBV3-1
CDR3 protein: CASRKFQGTSPLHF

clone size: NA
J gene: TRBJ2-1
V gene: TRBV28
CDR3 protein: CASSPRGRGGFNEQFF

clone size: many
J gene: TRBJ2-5
V gene: TRBV20-1
CDR3 protein: CSAEVVGETQYF

clone size: many
J gene: TRBJ2-1
V gene: TRBV2
CDR3 protein: CASSEDGGAYNEQFF

clone size: once
J gene: TRBJ2-2
V gene: TRBV14
CDR3 protein: CASSQPPVTTGELFF

clone size: many
J gene: TRBJ2-3
V gene: TRBV12-3/TRBV12-4
CDR3 protein: CASSFNSDTQYF

clone size: many
J gene: TRBJ1-4
V gene: TRBV27
CDR3 protein: CASSADRHEKLFF

clone size: NA
J gene: TRBJ1-3
V gene: TRBV18
CDR3 protein: CASSPKRGWDTIYF

clone size: many
J gene: TRBJ1-1
V gene: TRBV2
CDR3 protein: CASIQYNEAFF

clone size: many
J gene: TRBJ1-3
V gene: TRBV3-1
CDR3 protein: CASSPPGQGTNTIYF

clone size: many
J gene: TRBJ1-2
V gene: TRBV3-1
CDR3 protein: CASSQQGGYGYTF

clone size: many
J gene: TRBJ2-7
V gene: TRBV18
CDR3 protein: CASSTGYEQYF

clone size: many
J gene: TRBJ2-7
V gene: TRBV7-9
CDR3 protein: CASSSGLVGRYEQYF

clone size: many
J gene: TRBJ2-2
V gene: TRBV20-1
CDR3 protein: CSARDFDSNTGELFF

clone size: many
J gene: TRBJ2-6
V gene: TRBV10-3
CDR3 protein: CAISTPPRQGSSGANVLTF